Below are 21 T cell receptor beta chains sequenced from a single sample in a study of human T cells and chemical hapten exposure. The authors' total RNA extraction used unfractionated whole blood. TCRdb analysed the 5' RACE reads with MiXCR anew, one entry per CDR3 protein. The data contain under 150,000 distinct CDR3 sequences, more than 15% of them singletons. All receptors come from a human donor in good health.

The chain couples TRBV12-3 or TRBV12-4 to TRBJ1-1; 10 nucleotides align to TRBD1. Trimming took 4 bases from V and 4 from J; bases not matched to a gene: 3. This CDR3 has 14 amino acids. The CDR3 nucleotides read TGTGCCAGCAGTTCCAGGACAGGGGGCACTGAAGCTTTCTTT. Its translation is CASSSRTGGTEAFF.

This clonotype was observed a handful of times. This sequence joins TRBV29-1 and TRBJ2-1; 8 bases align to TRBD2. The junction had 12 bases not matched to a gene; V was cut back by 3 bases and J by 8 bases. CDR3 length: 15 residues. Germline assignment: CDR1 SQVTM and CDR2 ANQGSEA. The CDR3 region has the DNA TGCAGCGTTGAGTTCCGAAGCGGGAGTCACGATGAGCAGTTCTTC. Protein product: CSVEFRSGSHDEQFF.

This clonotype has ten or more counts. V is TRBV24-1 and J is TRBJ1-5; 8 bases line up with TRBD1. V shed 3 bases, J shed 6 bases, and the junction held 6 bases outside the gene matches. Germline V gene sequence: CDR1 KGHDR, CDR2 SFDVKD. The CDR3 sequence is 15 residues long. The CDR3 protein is CATSDPGQGGQPQHF. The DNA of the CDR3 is TGTGCCACCAGTGATCCTGGACAGGGAGGTCAGCCCCAGCATTTT.

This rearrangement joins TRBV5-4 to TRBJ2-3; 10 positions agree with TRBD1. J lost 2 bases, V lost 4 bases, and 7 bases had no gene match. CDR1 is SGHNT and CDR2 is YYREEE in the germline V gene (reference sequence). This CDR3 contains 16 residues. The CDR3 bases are TGTGCCAGCAGCCCCGACAGGGGGCGGGTCACAGATACGCAGTATTTT. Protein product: CASSPDRGRVTDTQYF.

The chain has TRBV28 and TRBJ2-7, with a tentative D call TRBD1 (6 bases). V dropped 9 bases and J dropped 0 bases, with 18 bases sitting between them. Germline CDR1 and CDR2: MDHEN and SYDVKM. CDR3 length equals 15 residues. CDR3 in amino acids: CASRNRAPSSYEQYF. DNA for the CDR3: TGTGCCAGTAGAAACAGGGCCCCGAGCTCCTACGAGCAGTACTTC.

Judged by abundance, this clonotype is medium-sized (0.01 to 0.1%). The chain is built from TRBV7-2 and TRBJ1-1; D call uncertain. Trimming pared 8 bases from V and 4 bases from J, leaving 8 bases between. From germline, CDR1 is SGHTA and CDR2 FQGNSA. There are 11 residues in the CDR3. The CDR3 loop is CASLGFTEAFF. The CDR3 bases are TGTGCCAGCTTGGGGTTCACTGAAGCTTTCTTT.

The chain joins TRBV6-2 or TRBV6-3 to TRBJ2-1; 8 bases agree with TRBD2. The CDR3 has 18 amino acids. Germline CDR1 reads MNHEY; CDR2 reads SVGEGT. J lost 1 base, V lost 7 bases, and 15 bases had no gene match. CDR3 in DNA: TGTGCCAGCAACAGGATCGGTAGCGGGAAGGGATCCTACAATGAGCAGTTCTTC. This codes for CASNRIGSGKGSYNEQFF.

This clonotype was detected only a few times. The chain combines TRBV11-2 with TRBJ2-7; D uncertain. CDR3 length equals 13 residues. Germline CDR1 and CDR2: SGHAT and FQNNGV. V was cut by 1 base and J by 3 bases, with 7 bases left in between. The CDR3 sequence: CASSLVRDYEQYF. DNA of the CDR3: TGTGCCAGCAGCTTAGTAAGGGACTACGAGCAGTACTTC.

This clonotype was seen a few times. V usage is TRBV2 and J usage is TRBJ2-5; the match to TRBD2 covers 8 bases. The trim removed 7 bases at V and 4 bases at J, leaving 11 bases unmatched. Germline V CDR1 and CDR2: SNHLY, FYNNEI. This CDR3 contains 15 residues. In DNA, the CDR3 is TGTGCCAGCAATCGCGTGGGAGCGGGGGCAGAGACCCAGTACTTC. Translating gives CASNRVGAGAETQYF. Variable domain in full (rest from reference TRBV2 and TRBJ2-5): EPEVTQTPSHQVTQMGQEVILRCVPISNHLYFYWYRQILGQKVEFLVSFYNNEISEKSEIFDDQFSVERPDGSNFTLKIRSTKLEDSAMYFCASNRVGAGAETQYFGPGTRLLVL.

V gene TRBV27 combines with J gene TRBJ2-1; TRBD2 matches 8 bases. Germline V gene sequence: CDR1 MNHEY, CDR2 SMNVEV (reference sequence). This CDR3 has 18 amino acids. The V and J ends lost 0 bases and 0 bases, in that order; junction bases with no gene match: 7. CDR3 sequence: CASSLSSGSLSSYNEQFF. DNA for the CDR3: TGTGCCAGCAGTTTATCCAGCGGGAGTCTGAGCTCCTACAATGAGCAGTTCTTC.

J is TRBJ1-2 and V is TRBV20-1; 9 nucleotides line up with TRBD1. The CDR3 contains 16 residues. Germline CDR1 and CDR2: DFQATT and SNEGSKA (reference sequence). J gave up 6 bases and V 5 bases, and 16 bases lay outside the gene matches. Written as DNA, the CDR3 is TGCAGTGCTCGACCAATGGACAGGGGATTTAGAGATGGCTACACCTTC. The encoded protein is CSARPMDRGFRDGYTF.

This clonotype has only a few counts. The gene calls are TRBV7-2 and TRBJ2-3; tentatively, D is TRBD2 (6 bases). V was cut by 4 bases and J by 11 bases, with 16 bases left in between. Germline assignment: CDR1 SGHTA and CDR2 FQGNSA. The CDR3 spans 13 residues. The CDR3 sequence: CASSYHSRGGQYF. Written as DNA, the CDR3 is TGTGCCAGCAGCTACCACTCGAGGGGAGGGCAGTATTTT. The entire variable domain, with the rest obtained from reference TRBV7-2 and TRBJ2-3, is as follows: GAGVSQSPSNKVTEKGKDVELRCDPISGHTALYWYRQSLGQGLEFLIYFQGNSAPDKSGLPSDRFSAERTGGSVSTLTIQRTQQEDSAVYLCASSYHSRGGQYFGPGTRLTVL.

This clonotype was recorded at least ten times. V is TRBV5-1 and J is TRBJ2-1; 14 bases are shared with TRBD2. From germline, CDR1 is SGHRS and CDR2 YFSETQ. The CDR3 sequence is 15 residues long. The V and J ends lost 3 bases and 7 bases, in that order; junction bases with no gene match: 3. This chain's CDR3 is CASSSGLAGGNEQFF. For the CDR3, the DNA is TGCGCCAGCAGCTCCGGACTAGCGGGGGGTAATGAGCAGTTCTTC.

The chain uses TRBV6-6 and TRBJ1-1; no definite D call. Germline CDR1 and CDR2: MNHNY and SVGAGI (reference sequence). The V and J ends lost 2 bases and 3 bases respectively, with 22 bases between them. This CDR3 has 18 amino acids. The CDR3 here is CASSYKSGLQIVDTEAFF. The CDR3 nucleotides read TGTGCCAGCAGTTACAAGAGCGGACTTCAAATCGTAGACACTGAAGCTTTCTTT.

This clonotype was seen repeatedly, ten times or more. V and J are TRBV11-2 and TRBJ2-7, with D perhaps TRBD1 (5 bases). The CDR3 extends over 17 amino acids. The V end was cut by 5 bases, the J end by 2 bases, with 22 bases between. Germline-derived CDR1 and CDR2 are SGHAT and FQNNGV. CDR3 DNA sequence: TGTGCCAGCAGCACATTTTACAGGACCCCACGCCCCTACGAGCAGTACTTC. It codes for CASSTFYRTPRPYEQYF.

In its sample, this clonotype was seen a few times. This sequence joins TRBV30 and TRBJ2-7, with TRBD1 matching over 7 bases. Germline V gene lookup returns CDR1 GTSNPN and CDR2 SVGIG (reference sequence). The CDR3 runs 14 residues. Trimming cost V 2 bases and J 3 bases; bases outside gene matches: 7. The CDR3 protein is CAWSSGTALYEQYF. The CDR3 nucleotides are TGTGCCTGGAGTTCCGGGACAGCTCTCTACGAGCAGTACTTC.

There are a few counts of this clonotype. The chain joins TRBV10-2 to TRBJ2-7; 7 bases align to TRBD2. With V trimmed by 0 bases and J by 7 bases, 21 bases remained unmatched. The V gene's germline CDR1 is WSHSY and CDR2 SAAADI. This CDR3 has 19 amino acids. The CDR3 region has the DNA TGCGCCAGCAGTGAGTCCCGATTAGCTAGCGGAATGGGTCGCTTGGAGCAGTACTTC. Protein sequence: CASSESRLASGMGRLEQYF.

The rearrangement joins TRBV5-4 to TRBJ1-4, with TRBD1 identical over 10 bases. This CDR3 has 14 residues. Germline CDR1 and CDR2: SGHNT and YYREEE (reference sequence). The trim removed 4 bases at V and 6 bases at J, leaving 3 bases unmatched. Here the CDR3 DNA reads TGTGCCAGCAGCAGGGACAGGGGAGATGAAAAACTGTTTTTT. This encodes CASSRDRGDEKLFF.

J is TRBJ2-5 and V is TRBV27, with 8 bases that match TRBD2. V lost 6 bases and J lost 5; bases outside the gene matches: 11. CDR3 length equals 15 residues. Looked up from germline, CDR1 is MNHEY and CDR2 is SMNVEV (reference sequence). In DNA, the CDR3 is TGTGCCAGCAGAATCAGGGCGGGGGGCGTCGAGACCCAGTACTTC. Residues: CASRIRAGGVETQYF.

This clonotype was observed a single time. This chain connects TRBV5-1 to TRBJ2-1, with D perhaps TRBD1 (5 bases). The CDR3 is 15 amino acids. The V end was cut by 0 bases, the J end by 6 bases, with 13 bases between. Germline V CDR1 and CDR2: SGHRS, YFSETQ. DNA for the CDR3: TGCGCCAGCAGCTTGGCAGGGCCCGAAGTCAATGAGCAGTTCTTC. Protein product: CASSLAGPEVNEQFF.

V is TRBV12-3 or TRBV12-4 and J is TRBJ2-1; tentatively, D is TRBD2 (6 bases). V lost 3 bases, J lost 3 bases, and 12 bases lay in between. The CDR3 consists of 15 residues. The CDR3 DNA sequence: TGTGCCAGCAGTTTGGCGGGGTCCGTCTACAATGAGCAGTTCTTC. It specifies CASSLAGSVYNEQFF.